The 16 T cell receptor beta chains below all came from one sample that was sequenced in a study of T cell changes during pregnancy in multiple sclerosis (dated by TCRdb to 2018 to 2020). The library was prepared using the immunoSEQ multiplex PCR assay. The source is immuneACCESS, and TCRdb retained only in-frame sequences with V and J called. Part of the clones is not carried over; for the studies checked, unresolved V genes explain less than half of this, and the remainder is unexplained. For this sample the table gives about 41,000 clones, of which around nine tenths were detected only once. The ten largest clones capture 6.5% to 8.5% of the sample. The sequences come from CD8+ T cells from peripheral blood mononuclear cells, collected in the third trimester of pregnancy. Every receptor here comes from a female donor with multiple sclerosis, enrolled in a pregnancy study.

The chain is built from TRBV6-1 and TRBJ2-1; 9 bases agree with TRBD2. Trimming at V came to 4 bases and at J to 4 bases, leaving 5 bases not matched to a gene. The CDR3 sequence is 15 residues long. Looked up from germline, CDR1 is MNHNS and CDR2 is SASEGT. CDR3 protein: CASSGGGRGYNEQFF. Here the CDR3 DNA reads TGTGCCAGCAGTGGCGGCGGGAGGGGATACAATGAGCAGTTCTTC.

This chain links TRBV27 with TRBJ2-2, with 13 bases lining up with TRBD2. Looked up from germline, CDR1 is MNHEY and CDR2 is SMNVEV (reference sequence). Trimming took 5 bases from V and 5 from J; bases not matched to a gene: 8. The CDR3 extends over 17 amino acids. As DNA, the CDR3 is TGTGCCAGCAGTGCCCGACTAGCGGGGGGTGGAACCGGGGAGCTGTTTTTT. Protein: CASSARLAGGGTGELFF.

The rearrangement uses TRBV6-4 and TRBJ2-1; perhaps TRBD1 as D (5 bases). Trimming shortened V by 2 bases and J by 9 bases, and 11 bases separated the two germline ends. The germline V gene has CDR1 MRHNA and CDR2 SNTAGT. This CDR3 is 13 amino acids long. CDR3 region: CASSDIDSGEQFF. CDR3 nucleotide sequence: TGTGCCAGCAGTGACATCGACAGTGGTGAGCAGTTCTTC.

The chain combines TRBV27 with TRBJ2-3; 11 bases fit TRBD2. Trimming removed 4 bases from V and 1 base from J; junction bases left unmatched: 4. CDR1 and CDR2 (germline): MNHEY, SMNVEV (reference sequence). CDR3 length: 16 amino acids. DNA of the CDR3: TGTGCCAGCAGTTATTTACTAGCGGGGGGCACAGATACGCAGTATTTT. Protein: CASSYLLAGGTDTQYF.

The chain is built from TRBV27 and TRBJ2-7; a weak D match, TRBD2 (5 bases). The CDR3 loop spans 13 amino acids. CDR1 and CDR2 (germline): MNHEY, SMNVEV (reference sequence). The germline V and J ends were trimmed by 2 bases and 3 bases, with 8 bases remaining between them. The CDR3, as DNA: TGTGCCAGCAGTTTAGGGAGATACTACGAGCAGTACTTC. Protein product: CASSLGRYYEQYF.

The chain recombines TRBV27 with TRBJ1-2; 7 bases are a match to TRBD1. From germline, CDR1 is MNHEY and CDR2 SMNVEV (reference sequence). This CDR3 contains 16 residues. V shed 1 base, J shed 2 bases, and the junction held 7 bases outside the gene matches. The CDR3 sequence is CASSLWPPGQNYGYTF. In nucleotides, the CDR3 is TGTGCCAGCAGTTTATGGCCCCCGGGACAGAACTATGGCTACACCTTC.

The chain is built from TRBV28 and TRBJ1-2; 8 nucleotides match TRBD1. The CDR3 has 12 amino acids. CDR1 and CDR2 from the germline V gene are MDHEN and SYDVKM. V dropped 6 bases and J dropped 4; count of bases not matched to a gene: 1. The CDR3: CASSGQGYGYTF. CDR3 bases: TGTGCCAGCAGCGGACAGGGCTATGGCTACACCTTC.

The V and J genes are TRBV19 and TRBJ2-2; D may be TRBD2 (6 bases). Germline lookup yields CDR1 LNHDA and CDR2 SQIVND (reference sequence). The CDR3 runs 15 residues. Trimming removed 5 bases at V and 1 base at J, with 11 bases between. CDR3 DNA: TGTGCCAGTAGTGTTCGGGACTGGAACACCGGGGAGCTGTTTTTT. This translates into CASSVRDWNTGELFF.

The chain links TRBV27 to TRBJ2-3; 9 nucleotides align to TRBD1. This CDR3 is built from 18 residues. The germline gives CDR1 MNHEY, CDR2 SMNVEV (reference sequence). V gave up 5 bases and J gave up 0 bases; unmatched junction bases: 12. The CDR3 region is CASSPEGTGTPSTDTQYF. The DNA for the CDR3 is TGTGCCAGCAGTCCAGAAGGGACAGGGACTCCAAGCACAGATACGCAGTATTTT.

The rearrangement uses TRBV7-3 and TRBJ2-7; 10 positions match TRBD2. V trimming: 6 bases; J trimming: 3 bases; junction bases outside the gene matches: 2. The CDR3 loop spans 13 amino acids. Germline CDR1 is SGHTA and CDR2 is FQGTGA. For the CDR3, the DNA is TGTGCCAGCAGTTCTAGCGGGGGCTACGAGCAGTACTTC. This translates into CASSSSGGYEQYF. Together with reference TRBV7-3 and TRBJ2-7, the CDR3 gives the full variable domain: GAGVSQTPSNKVTEKGKYVELRCDPISGHTALYWYRQSLGQGPEFLIYFQGTGAADDSGLPNDRFFAVRPEGSVSTLKIQRTERGDSAVYLCASSSSGGYEQYFGPGTRLTVT.

The chain uses TRBV13 and TRBJ1-4; D gene ambiguous. V lost 0 bases and J lost 7, with 9 bases in between. Germline loops: CDR1 PRHDT, CDR2 FYEKMQ (reference sequence). The CDR3 covers 14 residues. This chain's CDR3 is CASSLGSPGEKLFF. Written as DNA, the CDR3 is TGTGCCAGCAGCTTAGGTTCCCCGGGTGAAAAACTGTTTTTT. The variable domain in full, completed from reference TRBV13 and TRBJ1-4, reads AAGVIQSPRHLIKEKRETATLKCYPIPRHDTVYWYQQGPGQDPQFLISFYEKMQSDKGSIPDRFSAQQFSDYHSELNMSSLELGDSALYFCASSLGSPGEKLFFGSGTQLSVL.

The chain recombines TRBV27 with TRBJ1-6; D is ambiguous. Trimming shortened V by 6 bases and J by 7 bases, and 10 bases separated the two germline ends. The CDR3 consists of 13 residues. CDR1 is MNHEY and CDR2 is SMNVEV in the germline V gene (reference sequence). The CDR3 DNA sequence: TGTGCCAGCAGGGGAGGTGGAAATTCACCCCTCCACTTT. Amino acids: CASRGGGNSPLHF.

The rearrangement joins TRBV7-8 to TRBJ2-4; D is unresolved. There are 14 residues in the CDR3. Trimming took off 5 bases at V and 7 bases at J, with 15 bases between the two ends. CDR1 SGHVS and CDR2 FQNEAQ come from the germline V gene. The CDR3 loop is CASSLLQSQNIQYF. In DNA form, the CDR3 reads TGTGCCAGCAGCCTCCTACAGAGTCAGAACATTCAGTACTTC.

V is TRBV28 and J is TRBJ2-1; no firm D call. The germline gives CDR1 MDHEN, CDR2 SYDVKM. This CDR3 has 15 amino acids. V shed 2 bases and J shed 0 bases, with 8 bases lying between them. CDR3 region: CASSLPTYSYNEQFF. The CDR3 region has the DNA TGTGCCAGCAGTTTACCCACTTACTCCTACAATGAGCAGTTCTTC.

This chain connects TRBV28 to TRBJ2-1; D unresolved. Germline V gene data show CDR1 as MDHEN and CDR2 as SYDVKM. Trimming cost V 2 bases and J 4 bases, with 6 bases left between them. The CDR3 has 13 residues. The CDR3 loop reads CASSLSQYNEQFF. The CDR3, as DNA: TGTGCCAGCAGTTTAAGTCAGTACAATGAGCAGTTCTTC.

V gene TRBV5-6 combines with J gene TRBJ1-1, with D perhaps TRBD1 (5 bases). The germline V and J ends were trimmed by 4 bases and 1 base, with 11 bases remaining between them. The CDR3 loop spans 14 amino acids. The germline CDR1 and CDR2 sequences are SGHDT and YYEEEE. As DNA, the CDR3 is TGTGCCAGCAGCCCGACAGTTTCGAACACTGAAGCTTTCTTT. It codes for CASSPTVSNTEAFF.